Given below is one T cell receptor beta chain in context. No antigen is known for it. No base quality information exists; no much larger clone differs at one position. This sample was taken from a study of CD8 T cells in ankylosing spondylitis (dated 2017 in TCRdb). About the study as a whole: To find TCR variants linked to disease, the study profiled T cell receptor beta repertoires in ankylosing spondylitis patients and healthy donors. Peripheral blood samples were taken, and synovial fluid was additionally collected from ankylosing spondylitis patients. The whole study cohort included 108 healthy donors and 25 ankylosing spondylitis patients.

The instrument given in TCRdb is Illumina HiSeq 2500. TCR beta libraries were prepared by quantitative 5'-RACE with molecular barcodes. The original pipeline was this. To identify disease-linked TCR variants, a new computational method was used, one built on a probabilistic model of VDJ rearrangement. In-frame beta chains were kept once TCRdb had trimmed the public reads at Q25 with fastp and called clones with MiXCR. Rows with a matching CDR3 protein are joined into one entry that keeps the most common DNA and genes. TCRdb assigned the V and J calls; the authors' analysis was not used. This sample comprises 150,000 or so distinct CDR3 sequences, roughly 34% of them detected only once. Of the sample, 4.5% to 6% falls within the top ten clones. The research as a whole found: According to the report, matched synovial fluid samples from ankylosing spondylitis patients were significantly enriched for the disease-linked clones. The disease-linked clones had a CD8+ phenotype and were found at relatively low frequencies in peripheral blood. Blood from ankylosing spondylitis patients appeared to be characterized by a TCR beta motif made up of several highly homologous amino acid variants. Some TCR beta motif variants had previously been reported in synovial fluid and blood of reactive arthritis patients, which suggested common disease-initiation mechanisms.

Synovial fluid samples and blood samples obtained from the same ankylosing spondylitis patients were matched. The sequence was obtained from a male donor with ankylosing spondylitis. The sample taken for sequencing was synovial fluid, either unsorted or a sorted T cell fraction (not recorded which).

The nucleotides read TGTGCCAGCAGCTTAGGAGGGCGGGAGGCGTCGGAGCTGTTTTTT. This gives the protein CASSLGGREASELFF. The rearranged chain carries TRBV11-3 and TRBJ2-2, with TRBD2 identical over 8 junction bases. The germline V gene supplies CDR1 SGHNT and CDR2 YENEEA. The CDR3 numbers 15 residues from cysteine through phenylalanine. Just the 45-base CDR3 DNA is kept, in frame starting at base 1. Compared with germline, V lacks 1 base and J lacks 10 bases; bases without a gene match: 8. When the CDR3 is completed using the reference TRBV11-3 and TRBJ2-2 genes on either side, the full variable domain is EAGVVQSPRYKIIEKKQPVAFWCNPISGHNTLYWYLQNLGQGPELLIRYENEEAVDDSQLPKDRFSAERLKGVDSTLKIQPAELGDSAVYLCASSLGGREASELFFGEGSRLTVL.